The 14 T cell receptor beta chains in this list originate from one sample, sequenced in a study of cytomegalovirus exposure and HLA in healthy donors. The PCR employed 60 Vbeta primers together with 13 Jbeta primers. Clones were read by immunoSEQ multiplex PCR, and TCRdb kept only the in-frame ones, dropping some. Of fewer than 200,000 clones listed, 65% to 85% were seen once; the top ten hold 4.5%. Sequenced material: PBMCs. All receptors derive from a woman aged 45-60 years in good health and CMV-seropositive.

The chain is built from TRBV4-3 and TRBJ1-1; TRBD1 matches at 7 bases. CDR3 length equals 14 residues. Germline V gene lookup returns CDR1 LGHNA and CDR2 YSLEER. The V segment lost 4 bases and the J segment 3 bases; nucleotides outside the gene matches: 5. The CDR3 reads CASSRLGTDTEAFF. CDR3 bases: TGCGCCAGCAGCCGGCTGGGGACAGACACTGAAGCTTTCTTT.

The rearrangement uses TRBV5-1 and TRBJ1-2, with unresolved D. CDR3 size: 14 residues. Per the germline V gene, CDR1 is SGHRS and CDR2 is YFSETQ. Trimming removed 0 bases from V and 0 bases from J, with 6 bases in between. The CDR3 protein is CASSLDSSNYGYTF. The DNA for the CDR3 is TGCGCCAGCAGCTTGGACAGCTCTAACTATGGCTACACCTTC.

This chain connects TRBV7-2 to TRBJ2-7; 9 positions agree with TRBD1. CDR1 is SGHTA and CDR2 is FQGNSA in the germline V gene. Trimming at V came to 6 bases and at J to 5 bases, leaving 11 bases not matched to a gene. The CDR3 consists of 15 residues. In DNA form, the CDR3 reads TGTGCCAGCAGAGCCCCCGGGACAGGGCACGACGAGCAGTACTTC. Amino acid sequence: CASRAPGTGHDEQYF.

The chain is built from TRBV10-3 and TRBJ2-7, with 8 bases aligning to TRBD2. The J call is in doubt because the DNA end fits TRBJ2-1 better. CDR1 is ENHRY and CDR2 is SYGVKD in the germline V gene. The length of the CDR3 is 15 residues. This CDR3 reads CAITTGLAANNEQFF. CDR3 DNA: TGTGCCATCACCACAGGACTAGCCGCGAACAATGAGCAGTTCTTC.

The rearrangement joins TRBV2 to TRBJ2-2, with TRBD2 identical over 7 bases. After removal of 0 bases from V and 3 bases from J, the junction contained 7 bases not matched to a gene. The CDR3 consists of 17 residues. Per germline, CDR1 SNHLY and CDR2 FYNNEI. CDR3 in DNA: TGTGCCAGCAGTGAAGCGGGGGGGTCCGGCCACACCGGGGAGCTGTTTTTT. Encoded protein: CASSEAGGSGHTGELFF.

For the CDR3, the DNA is TGCGCCAGCAGCCATCAGGGTAAGGGGGCTGAAGCTTTCTTT. It encodes CASSHQGKGAEAFF. V gene TRBV4-1 combines with J gene TRBJ1-1, with TRBD1 as a possible D gene (6 bases). V gave up 3 bases and J gave up 6 bases, with 14 bases separating them. Per germline, CDR1 MGHRA and CDR2 YSYEKL. This CDR3 comprises 14 residues.

The chain employs TRBV4-3 and TRBJ2-1; D is uncertain. There are 16 residues in the CDR3. CDR1 LGHNA and CDR2 YSLEER come from the germline V gene. The V end was cut by 0 bases, the J end by 0 bases, with 9 bases between. The CDR3 is CASSQDQWSSYNEQFF. The CDR3 coding sequence is TGCGCCAGCAGCCAAGACCAGTGGAGCTCCTACAATGAGCAGTTCTTC.

The chain combines TRBV28 with TRBJ1-4; possible D gene TRBD1, 6 bases. Germline loops: CDR1 MDHEN, CDR2 SYDVKM. Between the trimmed V and J ends, which lost 7 bases and 7 bases, there was a span of 16 bases. This CDR3 has 14 amino acids. The CDR3 DNA is TGTGCCAGCACCCCCGGGGGGGGGCGTGAAAAACTGTTTTTT. It translates to CASTPGGGREKLFF. The complete variable domain, with remaining parts taken from reference TRBV28 and TRBJ1-4, reads DVKVTQSSRYLVKRTGEKVFLECVQDMDHENMFWYRQDPGLGLRLIYFSYDVKMKEKGDIPEGYSVSREKKERFSLILESASTNQTSMYLCASTPGGGREKLFFGSGTQLSVL.

This clone was counted between two and nine times. The chain couples TRBV5-1 to TRBJ1-2; D is perhaps TRBD1 (5 bases). Trimming cost V 1 base and J 7 bases, with 14 bases left between them. The CDR3 loop spans 14 amino acids. From germline, CDR1 is SGHRS and CDR2 YFSETQ. The CDR3 DNA reads as TGCGCCAGCAGCTTGATGACAGACTGGACTGGCTACACCTTC. Translated, it gives CASSLMTDWTGYTF.

In its sample, this clone was seen a few times. CDR3 sequence (DNA): TGTGCCAGCAGCCCACTAGTCTCTGAGACCCAGTACTTC. It is translated as CASSPLVSETQYF. The chain uses TRBV7-2 and TRBJ2-5; possible D gene TRBD2, 5 bases. Looked up from germline, CDR1 is SGHTA and CDR2 is FQGNSA. V lost 5 bases to trimming and J lost 5 bases, with 12 bases between them. This CDR3 has 13 amino acids.

CDR3 region: CASSERRVDTF. CDR3 sequence (DNA): TGTGCCAGCAGTGAAAGGAGGGTAGACACCTTC. The gene calls are TRBV6-1 and TRBJ1-2; no firm D call. Trimming cost V 2 bases and J 12 bases, with 10 bases left between them. The CDR3 spans 11 residues. Per the germline V gene, CDR1 is MNHNS and CDR2 is SASEGT.

The sample holds one count of this clone. The chain uses TRBV6-5 and TRBJ1-3; TRBD1 is a possible D gene (6 bases). The CDR3 contains 15 residues. V lost 6 bases and J 4 bases, leaving 16 bases between the germline ends. CDR1 MNHEY and CDR2 SVGAGI come from the germline V gene. The CDR3 reads CASRAPGDIGNTIYF. As DNA, the CDR3 is TGTGCCAGCAGGGCTCCAGGGGATATCGGAAACACCATATATTTT.

This chain uses TRBV19 with TRBJ1-1, with D possibly TRBD1 on 5 matching bases. The germline V gene has CDR1 LNHDA and CDR2 SQIVND (reference sequence). Trimming stripped 4 bases from V and 3 bases from J, with 18 bases between. The CDR3 covers 16 residues. CDR3 amino acids: CASSTPGRGTDTEAFF. The DNA of the CDR3 is TGTGCCAGTAGTACCCCAGGGAGGGGTACGGACACTGAAGCTTTCTTT. Variable domain in full (rest from reference TRBV19 and TRBJ1-1): DGGITQSPKYLFRKEGQNVTLSCEQNLNHDAMYWYRQDPGQGLRLIYYSQIVNDFQKGDIAEGYSVSREKKESFPLTVTSAQKNPTAFYLCASSTPGRGTDTEAFFGQGTRLTVV.

The chain employs TRBV28 and TRBJ2-3; the D is unclear. Trimming pared 7 bases from V and 0 bases from J, leaving 8 bases between. Germline assignment: CDR1 MDHEN and CDR2 SYDVKM. The CDR3 has 13 residues. CDR3 residues: CASILASTDTQYF. CDR3 bases: TGTGCCAGCATCTTAGCTAGCACAGATACGCAGTATTTT.